The rows below give T cell receptor beta chains drawn from one sample of a study of technical replicates of blood from four donors. Sequenced by immunoSEQ multiplex PCR; TCRdb stores in-frame clones only, minus some. The table has tens of thousands of clones, almost 99% seen once. Sequences were obtained from T cells isolated from PBMCs. The source is a human donor in good health. Both conserved end residues are part of each CDR3. The D gene is left open where the match is weak. Clone size is not always given. Where it is, it says once, few, many or a class for expanded clones.

NA,NA,TRBV7-7,TRBJ2-5,CASSLDSVQETQYF,TGTGCCAGCAGCCTGGACAGCGTACAAGAGACCCAGTACTTC
TRBD2,once,TRBV5-4,TRBJ2-7,CASSLVAGALEEQYF,TGTGCCAGCAGCTTAGTAGCGGGAGCCCTAGAGGAGCAGTACTTC
NA,NA,TRBV5-1,TRBJ2-3,CASSLEGRDFVDTQYF,TGCGCCAGCAGCTTGGAGGGCAGGGATTTCGTAGATACGCAGTATTTT
NA,NA,TRBV9,TRBJ2-1,CASSVATDLSYNEQFF,TGTGCCAGCAGCGTAGCCACAGACCTTTCCTACAATGAGCAGTTCTTC
NA,NA,TRBV18,TRBJ1-1,CASSPGQNTEAFF,TGTGCCAGCTCACCGGGGCAGAACACTGAAGCTTTCTTT
TRBD1,once,TRBV9,TRBJ2-1,CASSPGTGVNEQFF,TGTGCCAGCAGCCCTGGGACAGGGGTCAATGAGCAGTTCTTC
TRBD2,NA,TRBV4-1,TRBJ2-1,CASSPGTTYNEQFF,TGCGCCAGCAGCCCCGGGACTACCTACAATGAGCAGTTCTTC
NA,NA,TRBV29-1,TRBJ1-1,CSVEGRWGQNTEAFF,TGCAGCGTTGAAGGTCGGTGGGGACAGAACACTGAAGCTTTCTTT
NA,NA,TRBV19,TRBJ1-2,CASSIDPGRNRGYTF,TGTGCCAGTAGTATTGACCCGGGCAGGAACAGGGGCTACACCTTC
NA,NA,TRBV15,TRBJ1-1,CATSRGQPNTEAFF,TGTGCCACCAGCAGAGGACAGCCGAACACTGAAGCTTTCTTT
NA,NA,TRBV6-5,TRBJ2-7,CASSYRQGYEQYF,TGTGCCAGCAGTTACCGGCAGGGCTACGAGCAGTACTTC
TRBD1,NA,TRBV9,TRBJ2-1,CASSPKAGTGSNNEQFF,TGTGCCAGCAGCCCGAAAGCCGGGACAGGGTCCAACAATGAGCAGTTCTTC
NA,NA,TRBV5-1,TRBJ2-1,CASNQYEGRSYNEQFF,TGCGCCAGCAACCAATACGAGGGCAGGTCCTACAATGAGCAGTTCTTC
NA,NA,TRBV5-4,TRBJ2-2,CASTPLRGAGELFF,TGTGCCAGCACCCCCCTGCGAGGAGCCGGGGAGCTGTTTTTT
NA,NA,TRBV7-9,TRBJ2-7,CASSFPGTYEQYF,TGTGCCAGCAGCTTCCCGGGAACCTACGAGCAGTACTTC
TRBD2,once,TRBV5-1,TRBJ2-7,CASGSSGRAYEQYF,TGCGCCAGCGGCTCTAGCGGGAGGGCCTACGAGCAGTACTTC
NA,NA,TRBV5-6,TRBJ2-7,CASSLAGAISYEQYF,TGTGCCAGCAGCTTAGCAGGGGCGATCTCCTACGAGCAGTACTTC
NA,NA,TRBV19,TRBJ2-3,CASTIYGGGQDTQYF,TGTGCCAGTACCATCTATGGGGGGGGCCAAGATACGCAGTATTTT
NA,once,TRBV9,TRBJ1-1,CASSQNIRGANTEAFF,TGTGCCAGCAGCCAAAACATCCGAGGAGCGAACACTGAAGCTTTCTTT
NA,NA,TRBV6-6,TRBJ2-7,CASSYYSEQYF,TGTGCCAGCAGTTACTATTCGGAGCAGTACTTC
NA,NA,TRBV10-1,TRBJ1-4,CASLAMMWELFF,TGCGCCAGCCTAGCGATGATGTGGGAACTGTTTTTT
TRBD1,NA,TRBV11-2,TRBJ2-3,CASSGQVADTQYF,TGTGCCAGCAGCGGACAGGTAGCGGATACGCAGTATTTT
TRBD2,NA,TRBV7-6,TRBJ2-1,CASSLALAEYNEQFF,TGTGCCAGCAGCTTAGCCCTAGCGGAGTACAATGAGCAGTTCTTC
NA,NA,TRBV7-9,TRBJ1-1,CASSLRGSAEAFF,TGTGCCAGCAGCTTAAGGGGGAGCGCTGAAGCTTTCTTT
NA,NA,TRBV4-1,TRBJ2-7,CASSQEWAGRSYEQYF,TGCGCCAGCAGCCAAGAATGGGCGGGGCGGTCCTACGAGCAGTACTTC
TRBD2,NA,TRBV5-1,TRBJ2-5,CASRLAGETQYF,TGCGCCAGCAGGTTAGCGGGGGAGACCCAGTACTTC
TRBD1,NA,TRBV2,TRBJ2-1,CASSPDRDEQFF,TGTGCCAGCAGTCCGGACAGGGATGAGCAGTTCTTC
NA,NA,TRBV4-2,TRBJ2-3,CASSLKGGATDTQYF,TGTGCCAGCAGCCTTAAGGGGGGGGCGACAGATACGCAGTATTTT
TRBD1,NA,TRBV5-1,TRBJ2-2,CASSHRQGTTGELFF,TGCGCCAGCAGCCATAGACAGGGGACCACCGGGGAGCTGTTTTTT
NA,NA,TRBV9,TRBJ2-7,CASSAGGDLLEQYF,TGTGCCAGCAGCGCCGGAGGAGACCTACTGGAGCAGTACTTC
TRBD2,NA,TRBV10-3,TRBJ2-7,CAISPGLVLYF,TGTGCCATCAGTCCGGGACTAGTACTGTACTTC
NA,NA,TRBV25-1,TRBJ1-3,CASSEEGSGNTIYF,TGTGCCAGCAGTGAGGAGGGGTCAGGAAACACCATATATTTT
NA,NA,TRBV5-4,TRBJ1-1,CASSLIGFGTEAFF,TGTGCCAGCAGCTTGATCGGGTTTGGCACTGAAGCTTTCTTT
NA,NA,TRBV2,TRBJ2-1,CASSVDRNNEQFF,TGTGCCAGCAGTGTCGACAGAAACAATGAGCAGTTCTTC
NA,NA,TRBV2,TRBJ2-3,CASGAPLTDTQYF,TGTGCCAGCGGAGCGCCACTCACAGATACGCAGTATTTT
NA,once,TRBV14,TRBJ1-1,CASSQANTGTEAFF,TGTGCCAGCAGCCAGGCAAATACGGGCACTGAAGCTTTCTTT
NA,NA,TRBV19,TRBJ1-4,CASSMDNHEKLFF,TGTGCCAGTAGTATGGACAACCACGAAAAACTGTTTTTT
TRBD2,NA,TRBV28,TRBJ2-1,CASSFAGGPRNEQFF,TGTGCCAGCAGTTTTGCGGGAGGGCCTAGAAATGAGCAGTTCTTC
NA,NA,TRBV4-2,TRBJ1-1,CASSQGTGSMNTEAFF,TGTGCCAGCAGCCAAGGAACAGGATCCATGAACACTGAAGCTTTCTTT
NA,NA,TRBV5-1,TRBJ2-2,CASTQEQGNTGELFF,TGCGCCAGCACACAGGAACAGGGGAACACCGGGGAGCTGTTTTTT
TRBD2,once,TRBV29-1,TRBJ2-1,CSAQTSVSYNEQFF,TGCAGCGCCCAGACTAGCGTATCCTACAATGAGCAGTTCTTC
NA,NA,TRBV11-2,TRBJ1-2,CASSLGGGYTF,TGTGCCAGCAGCTTAGGGGGCGGCTACACCTTC
NA,NA,TRBV7-9,TRBJ1-1,CASSPPYTEAFF,TGTGCCAGCAGCCCCCCTTACACTGAAGCTTTCTTT
TRBD2,once,TRBV6-5,TRBJ2-7,CASLQKSGTYEQYF,TGTGCCAGCCTACAGAAAAGCGGGACCTACGAGCAGTACTTC
NA,NA,TRBV11-3,TRBJ1-1,CASSQARVTEAFF,TGTGCCAGCAGCCAGGCACGAGTCACTGAAGCTTTCTTT
NA,once,TRBV30,TRBJ2-5,CAWSVPGYETQYF,TGTGCCTGGAGTGTACCAGGGTACGAGACCCAGTACTTC
TRBD1,NA,TRBV7-3,TRBJ2-2,CASSLMGQTNTGELFF,TGTGCCAGCAGCTTAATGGGACAGACGAACACCGGGGAGCTGTTTTTT